Listed below are T cell receptor beta chains from one sample, sequenced in a study of Graves' ophthalmopathy and Graves' hyperthyroidism. MiXCR was run by TCRdb on the multiplex PCR reads, yielding one entry per CDR3 protein. This sample has 400,000 or so distinct CDR3 sequences, with over 15% found just once. Input material: peripheral blood. All receptors derive from a woman younger than 35 with stable Graves' hyperthyroidism. Each CDR3 is given with its conserved first and last residue. The order of the fields is J gene, V gene, D gene, clone size, CDR3 DNA, CDR3 protein. D genes are given only for firm matches. Size tells how often a clone was seen (once, few, many) or the class of an expanded clone, and some rows leave it out.

J: TRBJ2-5
V: TRBV2
D: .
size: many
DNA: TGTGCCAGCAGAGGAGGGATGTACCAAGAGACCCAGTACTTC
CDR3: CASRGGMYQETQYF

J: TRBJ2-6
V: TRBV19
D: .
size: many
DNA: TGTGCCAGTAGTTTTTCCAGGATCTCTGGGGCCAACGTCCTGACTTTC
CDR3: CASSFSRISGANVLTF

J: TRBJ1-1
V: TRBV11-3
D: .
size: many
DNA: TGTGCCAGCGGGCCCTCGGGGGGGCGGAACACTGAAGCTTTCTTT
CDR3: CASGPSGGRNTEAFF

J: TRBJ1-5
V: TRBV11-1
D: .
size: many
DNA: TGTGCCAGCAGCTTAGACCCGGGACACTATAGCAATCAGCCCCAGCATTTT
CDR3: CASSLDPGHYSNQPQHF

J: TRBJ1-6
V: TRBV6-1
D: .
size: many
DNA: TGTGCCAGCAAGACCGCGCTCATAAATTCACCCCTCCACTTT
CDR3: CASKTALINSPLHF

J: TRBJ2-2
V: TRBV13
D: TRBD2
size: many
DNA: TGTGCCAGCAGCTTCGGACTAGCGGGGGCCCTCGGGACCGGGGAGCTGTTTTTT
CDR3: CASSFGLAGALGTGELFF

J: TRBJ2-5
V: TRBV6-1
D: TRBD1
size: many
DNA: TGTGCCAGCACCCGGACAGGGGTGGGCCAAGAGACCCAGTACTTC
CDR3: CASTRTGVGQETQYF

J: TRBJ2-7
V: TRBV20-1
D: .
size: many
DNA: TGCAGTGCGAGAAACAGGGATTGGGACTACGAGCAGTACTTC
CDR3: CSARNRDWDYEQYF

J: TRBJ1-1
V: TRBV12-3/TRBV12-4
D: .
size: .
DNA: TGTGCCAGCAGTTTTCGGGGGGCCGCTGAAGCTTTCTTT
CDR3: CASSFRGAAEAFF

J: TRBJ1-2
V: TRBV6-1
D: .
size: .
DNA: TGTGCCAGCAGTGAAGAAGGGCTACAGCCCTATGGCTACACCTTC
CDR3: CASSEEGLQPYGYTF

J: TRBJ1-2
V: TRBV29-1
D: .
size: many
DNA: TGCAGCGTAAACCGACCCCATGGCTACACCTTC
CDR3: CSVNRPHGYTF

J: TRBJ2-7
V: TRBV12-3/TRBV12-4
D: TRBD2
size: .
DNA: TGTGCCAGCAGTCCGCGGACTAGCTTCGATAGCGAGCAGTACTTC
CDR3: CASSPRTSFDSEQYF

J: TRBJ1-2
V: TRBV3-1
D: TRBD1
size: few
DNA: TGTGCCAGCAGCCGGGGGGGACAGGGAGACTATGGCTACACCTTC
CDR3: CASSRGGQGDYGYTF

J: TRBJ1-1
V: TRBV6-5
D: .
size: many
DNA: TGTGCCAGCAGTTACGGACGGGAGGAGGAAGCTTTCTTT
CDR3: CASSYGREEEAFF

J: TRBJ1-2
V: TRBV6-5
D: TRBD1
size: many
DNA: TGTGCCAGCAGTTACTCGGGAGACAGGGGACGATATGGCTACACCTTC
CDR3: CASSYSGDRGRYGYTF

J: TRBJ1-1
V: TRBV6-5
D: TRBD1
size: many
DNA: TGTGCCAGCAGTTACCGCGGAACAGGGGACACTGAAGCTTTCTTT
CDR3: CASSYRGTGDTEAFF

J: TRBJ1-2
V: TRBV4-2
D: .
size: many
DNA: TGTGCCAGCAGCCAATCACCCTCGTTATGGCGAAACTATGGCTACACCTTC
CDR3: CASSQSPSLWRNYGYTF

J: TRBJ2-3
V: TRBV3-1
D: .
size: few
DNA: TGTGCCAGCAGCCAAGGGCGGAGCACAGATACGCAGTATTTT
CDR3: CASSQGRSTDTQYF

J: TRBJ1-6
V: TRBV12-3/TRBV12-4
D: .
size: many
DNA: TGTGCCAGCAACCCGGGACCCTATAATTCACCCCTCCACTTT
CDR3: CASNPGPYNSPLHF

J: TRBJ1-2
V: TRBV28
D: .
size: .
DNA: TGTGCCAGCAGTGCCCTAAATTGGAGTGGACGTAACTATGGCTACACCTTC
CDR3: CASSALNWSGRNYGYTF

J: TRBJ1-2
V: TRBV6-5
D: .
size: many
DNA: TGTGCCAGCAGTTACTCACGGTCAGCTAACTATGGCTACACCTTC
CDR3: CASSYSRSANYGYTF

J: TRBJ1-5
V: TRBV18
D: TRBD1
size: many
DNA: TGTGCCAGCTCACCACCCACAGGGGGACAGCCCCAGCATTTT
CDR3: CASSPPTGGQPQHF

J: TRBJ1-1
V: TRBV2
D: .
size: many
DNA: TGTGCCAGCAGTCCAACGACACTTGGGAACACTGAAGCTTTCTTT
CDR3: CASSPTTLGNTEAFF

J: TRBJ2-5
V: TRBV6-2/TRBV6-3
D: .
size: few
DNA: TGTGCCAGCGTCGGCTTGGAAGGAGCGGGCCAAGAGACCCAGTACTTC
CDR3: CASVGLEGAGQETQYF

J: TRBJ2-5
V: TRBV20-1
D: TRBD2
size: many
DNA: TGCAGTGCCTTCAGGGAGGGGACCCAGTACTTC
CDR3: CSAFREGTQYF

J: TRBJ1-5
V: TRBV11-2
D: .
size: many
DNA: TGTGCCAGCAGCTTAGGGGGGGATCCCCAGCATTTT
CDR3: CASSLGGDPQHF

J: TRBJ1-5
V: TRBV2
D: .
size: many
DNA: TGTGCCAGCAACTGGGACTTTAGCAATCAGCCCCAGCATTTT
CDR3: CASNWDFSNQPQHF

J: TRBJ2-2
V: TRBV7-3
D: .
size: few
DNA: TGTGCCAGCAGCCCGGGGGAAGCGAACACCGGGGAGCTGTTTTTT
CDR3: CASSPGEANTGELFF

J: TRBJ2-2
V: TRBV7-9
D: TRBD1
size: .
DNA: TGTGCCAGCAGGCCGGGACAGGGCTTCACCGGGGAGCTGTTTTTT
CDR3: CASRPGQGFTGELFF

J: TRBJ1-5
V: TRBV2
D: .
size: .
DNA: TGTGCCAGCACCTCCACAGACGGTCGTAATCAGCCCCAGCATTTT
CDR3: CASTSTDGRNQPQHF

J: TRBJ1-5
V: TRBV19
D: .
size: many
DNA: TGTGCCAGTACCAGTGGAGGACCTAGCAATCAGCCCCAGCATTTT
CDR3: CASTSGGPSNQPQHF

J: TRBJ2-5
V: TRBV27
D: .
size: many
DNA: TGTGCCACCAAGAGGAGGGGGCGCGAGACCCAGTACTTC
CDR3: CATKRRGRETQYF

J: TRBJ2-7
V: TRBV11-2
D: .
size: many
DNA: TGTGCCAGCAGCTTAGGAGGGCTCAACGAGCAGTACTTC
CDR3: CASSLGGLNEQYF

J: TRBJ1-5
V: TRBV20-1
D: TRBD1
size: .
DNA: TGCAGTGCTCGGGACAGCGTTAATCAGCCCCAGCATTTT
CDR3: CSARDSVNQPQHF

J: TRBJ1-5
V: TRBV2
D: .
size: many
DNA: TGTGCCAGCAGAGCGACCGTCGGGCCCCAGCATTTT
CDR3: CASRATVGPQHF

J: TRBJ1-1
V: TRBV4-1
D: .
size: many
DNA: TGCGCCAGCAGCCAGAACAGGGTTGAAGCTTTCTTT
CDR3: CASSQNRVEAFF

J: TRBJ1-5
V: TRBV5-1
D: TRBD1
size: many
DNA: TGCGCCAGCAGCTTGGCCCCACAGGGGGCTAGCAATCAGCCCCAGCATTTT
CDR3: CASSLAPQGASNQPQHF